The sequence of this TCR beta chain was determined in a study of CD8 T cells in Susac syndrome. The CDR3 extends over 20 amino acids. V lost 4 bases and J lost 0, with 25 bases in between. The RNA input was roughly 0.45 to 1 ug, and it was reverse transcribed with random hexamers. MiXCR was run by TCRdb on the immunoSEQ multiplex PCR reads, yielding one entry per CDR3 protein. The profile shows around 180,000 distinct CDR3 sequences, over 85% of them singletons. Of note for this clonotype: Its specificity is unknown.

Study-level points and caveats: The study acknowledged a relatively small number of individuals in its TCR sequencing and HLA analysis.

The origin of this receptor is a human donor with multiple sclerosis. This sequence joins TRBV12-3 or TRBV12-4 and TRBJ2-1, with D tentatively TRBD1 (6 bases). The specimen was CD4+ T cells from PBMCs. The CDR3, as DNA: TGTGCCAGCAGTTCCGCATACAGGGAAGTTTTGGTCCACTCCTACAATGAGCAGTTCTTC. Translation gives CASSSAYREVLVHSYNEQFF.